A selection of T cell receptor beta chains follows, all from one sample in a study of cytomegalovirus exposure and HLA in healthy donors. Repertoires were generated with immunoSEQ multiplex PCR, while TCRdb's copy carries only in-frame clones and drops some. The sample has roughly 190,000 clones; about three quarters are singletons. The sequencing sample was made of PBMCs. The receptors here all came from a woman aged 40 to 49 in good health and CMV-seronegative. The CDR3 runs from the conserved cysteine through the conserved F or W. A D gene is named only where the DNA matches it firmly. Clone size is not always given. Where it is, it says once, few, many or a class for expanded clones.

.,TRBV10-3,TRBJ2-7,few,CATKGGPDYEQYF,TGTGCCACCAAGGGGGGGCCGGACTACGAGCAGTACTTC
.,TRBV4-3,TRBJ1-1,.,CASSAREAGTEAFF,TGCGCCAGCAGCGCCAGGGAGGCGGGCACTGAAGCTTTCTTT
.,TRBV6-5,TRBJ1-2,.,CASSSTHRTGSGYTF,TGTGCCAGCAGTTCCACCCATCGCACAGGGTCCGGCTACACCTTC
TRBD2,TRBV19,TRBJ2-5,once,CASSINSGGETQYF,TGTGCCAGTAGTATTAATTCGGGAGGGGAGACCCAGTACTTC
.,TRBV19,TRBJ1-4,.,CASSIGNNNEKLFF,TGTGCCAGTAGTATTGGTAACAATAATGAAAAACTGTTTTTT
.,TRBV5-5,TRBJ2-3,.,CASSLGRSSTDTQYF,TGTGCCAGCAGCTTGGGCCGGTCAAGCACAGATACGCAGTATTTT
TRBD1,TRBV11-3,TRBJ1-1,.,CASSVRDRGTEAFF,TGTGCCAGCAGCGTCCGGGACAGGGGCACTGAAGCTTTCTTT
.,TRBV5-4,TRBJ1-1,few,CASSPRVGGNTEAFF,TGTGCCAGCAGCCCCAGAGTAGGGGGGAACACTGAAGCTTTCTTT
TRBD1,TRBV27,TRBJ1-2,.,CASSTQNRGPGYGYTF,TGTGCCAGCAGTACACAAAACAGGGGGCCTGGCTATGGCTACACCTTC
TRBD2,TRBV10-3,TRBJ2-7,once,CAISESKTSGRSTYEQYF,TGTGCCATCAGTGAGTCGAAGACTAGCGGGAGGTCGACCTACGAGCAGTACTTC
.,TRBV6-5,TRBJ2-3,.,CASSYSSGLEGTQYF,TGTGCCAGCAGTTACTCGTCGGGTCTGGAGGGTACGCAGTATTTT
.,TRBV27,TRBJ2-3,.,CASSLGRLDTQYF,TGTGCCAGCAGTTTAGGGCGATTAGATACGCAGTATTTT
.,TRBV15,TRBJ2-3,.,CATSSTSTTDTQYF,TGTGCCACCAGCAGCACGAGCACGACAGATACGCAGTATTTT
TRBD2,TRBV10-3,TRBJ2-1,.,CATHKASTSAYNEQFF,TGTGCCACTCACAAAGCGTCGACTAGCGCGTACAATGAGCAGTTCTTC
.,TRBV19,TRBJ2-7,.,CASKAREGEQYF,TGTGCCAGTAAGGCCAGGGAAGGCGAGCAGTACTTC
.,TRBV11-2,TRBJ2-3,.,CASSLGRHTDTQYF,TGTGCCAGCAGCTTGGGCAGACACACAGATACGCAGTATTTT